These 8 T cell receptor beta chains share one sample of origin, sequenced in a study of blood T cell repertoires in COVID-19. Here immunoSEQ multiplex PCR was the method, and the copy in TCRdb shows in-frame clones only, minus some. The table has approximately 100,000 clones, about two thirds seen once. Material: peripheral blood. The receptors originated from a human donor with acute or convalescent COVID-19. The donor label of this sample is uncertain.

This clone was counted a few times. The CDR3 region has the DNA TGTGCCAGCGGAACCGGGACAGGTTACACTGAAGCTTTCTTT. Translation: CASGTGTGYTEAFF. The rearrangement links TRBV2 to TRBJ1-1; 8 nucleotides agree with TRBD1. Germline loops: CDR1 SNHLY, CDR2 FYNNEI. CDR3 length equals 14 residues. V was clipped by 8 bases and J by 3 bases; unmatched bases: 8.

V usage is TRBV7-9 and J usage is TRBJ2-4; the match to TRBD1 covers 11 bases. Trimming removed 3 bases from V and 4 bases from J; junction bases left unmatched: 5. Germline CDR1 and CDR2: SEHNR and FQNEAQ (reference sequence). The CDR3 is 16 amino acids. CDR3 coding DNA: TGTGCCAGCAGCTTGGGGACAGGGGGGAAGAAAAACATTCAGTACTTC. Encoded protein: CASSLGTGGKKNIQYF.

This clone was observed a handful of times. The chain joins TRBV6-5 to TRBJ1-1, with D possibly being TRBD1 (6 bases). V dropped 5 bases and J dropped 4 bases, with 17 bases sitting between them. The CDR3 totals 15 residues. Looked up from germline, CDR1 is MNHEY and CDR2 is SVGAGI. The CDR3 spells CASSIRGRSATEAFF. In DNA form, the CDR3 reads TGTGCCAGCAGTATCAGGGGTCGGTCAGCCACTGAAGCTTTCTTT.

The V call is TRBV3-1 (or the pseudogene TRBV3-2), the J call TRBJ1-1, with D tentatively TRBD1 (6 bases). Trimming left V 1 base short and J 3 bases short, with 12 bases between. CDR1 and CDR2 from the germline V gene are LGHDT and YNNKEL (reference sequence). The CDR3 length is 15 residues. This CDR3 reads CASSQAWTADTEAFF. CDR3 bases: TGTGCCAGCAGCCAAGCCTGGACAGCCGACACTGAAGCTTTCTTT.

The V and J genes are TRBV10-2 and TRBJ1-6; D not certain. This CDR3 has 13 amino acids. Germline V lookup: CDR1 WSHSY, CDR2 SAAADI. Trimming stripped 3 bases from V and 4 bases from J, with 4 bases between. Here the CDR3 reads CASSDSYNSPLHF. Written as DNA, the CDR3 is TGCGCCAGCAGTGACAGTTATAATTCACCCCTCCACTTT.

This clone was counted only a few times. The chain links TRBV24-1 to TRBJ2-3, with 11 bases aligning to TRBD1. Germline loops: CDR1 KGHDR, CDR2 SFDVKD. The CDR3 is 15 residues long. The trim removed 5 bases at V and 5 bases at J, leaving 5 bases unmatched. CDR3 bases: TGTGCCACCAGTGCCCAAGGGACAGGGGGAGATACGCAGTATTTT. Translation: CATSAQGTGGDTQYF.

The chain couples TRBV7-9 to TRBJ1-5; possible D gene TRBD1, 5 bases. This CDR3 contains 17 residues. CDR1 SEHNR and CDR2 FQNEAQ come from the germline V gene (reference sequence). Trimming removed 1 base from V and 1 base from J, with 14 bases in between. CDR3 amino acids: CASSLGGTTRSNQPQHF. CDR3 bases: TGTGCCAGCAGCTTAGGCGGGACTACAAGAAGCAATCAGCCCCAGCATTTT.

The chain is built from TRBV5-1 and TRBJ1-6; 9 bases are shared with TRBD1. Germline V gene sequence: CDR1 SGHRS, CDR2 YFSETQ. CDR3 size: 17 residues. The V and J ends lost 2 bases and 0 bases, in that order; junction bases with no gene match: 3. CDR3 DNA: TGCGCCAGCAGCTTCACAGGGGGCGTCTCCTATAATTCACCCCTCCACTTT. This encodes CASSFTGGVSYNSPLHF.